The 23 T cell receptor beta chains listed next were all sequenced from one sample in a study of blood T cell repertoires in COVID-19. This table comes from immunoSEQ multiplex PCR, and its TCRdb copy is limited to in-frame clones, with some not included. The sample holds roughly 76,000 clones, 80% to 90% seen once. The sample comprised peripheral blood. All receptors derive from a woman older than 75 with active or convalescent COVID-19.

The chain carries TRBV12-3 or TRBV12-4 and TRBJ1-4; 8 positions match TRBD1. V was pared by 4 bases and J by 8 bases, with 3 bases of the junction left unmatched. The CDR3 has 13 amino acids. This chain's CDR3 is CASSSRGREKLFF. CDR3 DNA: TGTGCCAGCAGTTCCAGGGGGCGGGAAAAACTGTTTTTT.

This clone was observed a single time. The rearrangement joins TRBV7-2 to TRBJ2-7; the D is unclear. The CDR3 covers 15 residues. Trimming took off 6 bases at V and 2 bases at J, with 17 bases between the two ends. Germline lookup yields CDR1 SGHTA and CDR2 FQGNSA. DNA of the CDR3: TGTGCCAGCAGGATTCTGAACAACCCAGCCTACGAGCAGTACTTC. Translating gives CASRILNNPAYEQYF.

The chain is built from TRBV5-1 and TRBJ2-2; no definite D call. Trimming cost V 0 bases and J 4 bases, with 10 bases left between them. CDR1 is SGHRS, CDR2 YFSETQ, per germline. CDR3 length: 15 residues. This chain's CDR3 is CASSLGYSRTGELFF. Written as DNA, the CDR3 is TGCGCCAGCAGCTTGGGCTACTCGCGCACCGGGGAGCTGTTTTTT.

This clone was found once. CDR3 bases: TGTGCCAGCAGCCTCATACAGGGAGGCTACACCTTC. Its protein product is CASSLIQGGYTF. The chain is built from TRBV3-1 (or the pseudogene TRBV3-2) and TRBJ1-2; D may be TRBD1 (6 bases). Germline-derived CDR1 and CDR2 are LGHDT and YNNKEL (reference sequence). V lost 4 bases, J lost 8 bases, and 11 bases lay in between. The CDR3 consists of 12 residues.

The chain recombines TRBV5-8 with TRBJ1-1; no clear D gene. From germline, CDR1 is SGHTS and CDR2 YDEGEE. This CDR3 spans 12 amino acids. V was pared by 1 base and J by 11 bases, with 12 bases between. The CDR3 coding sequence is TGTGCCAGCAGCTTGTCGAGACAAAGGGCTTTCTTT. This translates into CASSLSRQRAFF.

J is TRBJ1-2 and V is TRBV4-3, with D tentatively TRBD1 (6 bases). V lost 2 bases, J lost 5 bases, and 15 bases lay in between. Germline CDR1 is LGHNA and CDR2 is YSLEER. The CDR3 is 15 residues long. CDR3 region: CASSQLGASWYGYTF. For the CDR3, the DNA is TGCGCCAGCAGCCAATTGGGGGCGTCGTGGTATGGCTACACCTTC.

The chain combines TRBV2 with TRBJ1-4; 7 bases line up with TRBD1. The germline V gene has CDR1 SNHLY and CDR2 FYNNEI. J gave up 10 bases and V 3 bases, and 8 bases lay outside the gene matches. The CDR3 is 14 amino acids. CDR3 loop: CASSDDRVEGKLFF. For the CDR3, the DNA is TGTGCCAGCAGTGACGACAGGGTCGAAGGAAAACTGTTTTTT.

The chain carries TRBV7-9 and TRBJ1-2; tentatively, D is TRBD1 (5 bases). The ends were cut back, 6 bases at V and 5 bases at J, with 16 bases in the middle. The CDR3 sequence is 14 residues long. Germline V gene data show CDR1 as SEHNR and CDR2 as FQNEAQ (reference sequence). The CDR3 spells CASRRDLAGYGYTF. The CDR3 bases are TGTGCCAGCAGACGAGACTTGGCAGGGTATGGCTACACCTTC.

CDR3 in DNA: TGTGCCAGCAGCCCCTACTTGAGGGCCAGCGAGGAAAATGAAAAACTGTTTTTT. Residues: CASSPYLRASEENEKLFF. V gene TRBV11-2 combines with J gene TRBJ1-4; D not certain. The CDR3 runs 18 residues. V was trimmed by 5 bases and J by 5 bases, leaving 24 bases between them. The germline V gene encodes CDR1 SGHAT and CDR2 FQNNGV.

The rearrangement joins TRBV9 to TRBJ2-2, with a possible D match to TRBD1 (6 bases). The CDR3 is 15 residues long. Germline CDR1 reads SGDLS; CDR2 reads YYNGEE. Trimming removed 1 base at V and 5 bases at J, with 12 bases between. CDR3 sequence (DNA): TGTGCCAGCAGCGTACAGGACACAGGGACCGGGGAGCTGTTTTTT. Translated, it gives CASSVQDTGTGELFF.

The J gene is TRBJ1-4, the V gene TRBV28; TRBD1 agrees at 7 bases. The CDR3 totals 15 residues. Losses at the gene ends were 4 bases for V and 4 bases for J; bases not matched to a gene: 6. Per germline, CDR1 MDHEN and CDR2 SYDVKM. CDR3 DNA: TGTGCCAGCAGTTACCCCGGACAGGTTAATGAAAAACTGTTTTTT. As protein: CASSYPGQVNEKLFF.

V is TRBV11-3 and J is TRBJ2-3, with TRBD2 matching over 8 bases. Germline V gene data show CDR1 as SGHNT and CDR2 as YENEEA. V shed 1 base, J shed 2 bases, and the junction held 2 bases outside the gene matches. The CDR3 is made up of 15 amino acids. For the CDR3, the DNA is TGTGCCAGCAGCTTAGGCGGGGGGCCCACAGATACGCAGTATTTT. This gives the protein CASSLGGGPTDTQYF.

The chain combines TRBV10-3 with TRBJ2-3; 8 bases align to TRBD2. Germline V gives CDR1 ENHRY, CDR2 SYGVKD. The V segment lost 8 bases and the J segment 3 bases; nucleotides outside the gene matches: 22. The CDR3 runs 19 residues. Here the CDR3 reads CAISQNPGQPGGLTDTQYF. The CDR3, as DNA: TGTGCCATCTCCCAAAACCCTGGACAACCGGGAGGGTTGACAGATACGCAGTATTTT.

The rearrangement links TRBV6-2 or TRBV6-3 to TRBJ1-2; a weak D match, TRBD1 (6 bases). Germline lookup yields CDR1 MNHEY and CDR2 SVGEGT. The V gene lost 0 bases and the J gene lost 6 bases, with 17 bases spanning the gap. The CDR3 totals 16 residues. The DNA of the CDR3 is TGTGCCAGCAGTTACTCGATCGGACAGCAAAGGCATGGCTACACCTTC. The encoded protein is CASSYSIGQQRHGYTF.

The CDR3 loop reads CASSPRGRDNSPLHF. DNA for the CDR3: TGTGCCAGCAGCCCGCGCGGCAGAGATAATTCACCCCTCCACTTT. The chain uses TRBV7-2 and TRBJ1-6; no reliable D call. The germline CDR1 and CDR2 sequences are SGHTA and FQGNSA. Trimming took 5 bases from V and 5 from J, leaving 13 bases between them. This CDR3 is built from 15 residues.

The chain has TRBV5-4 and TRBJ1-1; D is perhaps TRBD1 (5 bases). V gave up 4 bases and J gave up 0 bases, with 16 bases separating them. CDR1 SGHNT and CDR2 YYREEE come from the germline V gene (reference sequence). This CDR3 comprises 16 residues. Here the CDR3 reads CASSEDNLGMNTEAFF. The CDR3, as DNA: TGTGCCAGCAGCGAGGACAACCTGGGGATGAACACTGAAGCTTTCTTT.

This rearrangement joins TRBV12-5 to TRBJ2-7; 7 bases align to TRBD2. Germline V gene sequence: CDR1 LGHNT, CDR2 FRNRAP. J gave up 0 bases and V 1 base, and 0 bases lay outside the gene matches. The CDR3 totals 14 residues. CDR3 loop: CASGLGTSSYEQYF. In DNA form, the CDR3 reads TGTGCTAGTGGTTTGGGGACTAGCTCCTACGAGCAGTACTTC. The complete variable domain, with remaining parts taken from reference TRBV12-5 and TRBJ2-7, reads DARVTQTPRHKVTEMGQEVTMRCQPILGHNTVFWYRQTMMQGLELLAYFRNRAPLDDSGMPKDRFSAEMPDATLATLKIQPSEPRDSAVYFCASGLGTSSYEQYFGPGTRLTVT.

The chain is built from TRBV11-2 and TRBJ1-5, with no clear D. CDR1 is SGHAT and CDR2 is FQNNGV in the germline V gene. CDR3 length: 13 residues. Trimming cost V 2 bases and J 4 bases, with 6 bases left between them. CDR3 sequence reads: CASSLTGNQPQHF. CDR3 sequence (DNA): TGTGCCAGCAGCTTAACGGGGAATCAGCCCCAGCATTTT.

The chain uses TRBV18 and TRBJ1-5; D not resolved. Germline V gene sequence: CDR1 KGHSH, CDR2 LQKENI. The CDR3 has 15 residues. Between the trimmed V and J ends, which lost 1 base and 1 base, there was a span of 8 bases. The CDR3 bases are TGTGCCAGCTCACCACTCTCGGGGAGCAATCAGCCCCAGCATTTT. It yields the protein CASSPLSGSNQPQHF.

V is TRBV9 and J is TRBJ2-5; 14 bases line up with TRBD2. V shed 1 base, J shed 4 bases, and the junction held 3 bases outside the gene matches. The germline V gene has CDR1 SGDLS and CDR2 YYNGEE. The CDR3 extends over 16 amino acids. CDR3 in DNA: TGTGCCAGCAGCGTATTAGGACTAGCGGGGGGAGAGACCCAGTACTTC. It codes for CASSVLGLAGGETQYF.

The V and J genes are TRBV28 and TRBJ1-4; 8 bases line up with TRBD1. Germline loops: CDR1 MDHEN, CDR2 SYDVKM. This CDR3 spans 15 amino acids. V trimming: 2 bases; J trimming: 7 bases; junction bases outside the gene matches: 6. CDR3 DNA: TGTGCCAGCAGTTTACTGTCAGGGGGCTCTGAAAAACTGTTTTTT. Amino acids: CASSLLSGGSEKLFF.

J is TRBJ2-1 and V is TRBV24-1; the match to TRBD2 covers 8 bases. The CDR3 contains 17 residues. The ends lost 3 bases at V and 5 bases at J; junction bases unmatched: 11. Germline V gene sequence: CDR1 KGHDR, CDR2 SFDVKD. The CDR3: CATSDTSGGTRDNEQFF. The CDR3 nucleotides read TGTGCCACCAGTGATACCAGCGGGGGCACACGAGACAATGAGCAGTTCTTC.

V is TRBV30 and J is TRBJ1-5; 7 nucleotides align to TRBD1. The CDR3 is made up of 14 amino acids. The germline V gene has CDR1 GTSNPN and CDR2 SVGIG (reference sequence). Losses at the gene ends were 3 bases for V and 9 bases for J; bases not matched to a gene: 11. CDR3 residues: CAWRAPSRGWPQHF. The CDR3 coding sequence is TGTGCCTGGAGAGCCCCTAGCAGGGGGTGGCCCCAGCATTTT. Full variable domain (outside the CDR3, taken from reference TRBV30 and TRBJ1-5): SQTIHQWPATLVQPVGSPLSLECTVEGTSNPNLYWYRQAAGRGLQLLFYSVGIGQISSEVPQNLSASRPQDRQFILSSKKLLLSDSGFYLCAWRAPSRGWPQHFGDGTRLSIL.